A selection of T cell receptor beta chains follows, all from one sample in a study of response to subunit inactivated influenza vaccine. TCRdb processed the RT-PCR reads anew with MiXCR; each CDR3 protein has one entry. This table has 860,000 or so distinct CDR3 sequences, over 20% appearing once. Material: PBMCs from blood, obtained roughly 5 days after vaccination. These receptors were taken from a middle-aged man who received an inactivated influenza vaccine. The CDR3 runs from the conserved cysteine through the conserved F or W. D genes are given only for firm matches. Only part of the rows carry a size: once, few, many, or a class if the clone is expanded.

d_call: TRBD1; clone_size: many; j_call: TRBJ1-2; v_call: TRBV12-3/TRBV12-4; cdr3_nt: TGTGCCAGCAGTTTAGGCAGGGGGCATGGCTACACCTTC; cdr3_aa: CASSLGRGHGYTF
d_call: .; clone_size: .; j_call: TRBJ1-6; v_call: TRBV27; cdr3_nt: TGTGCCAGCAAAACGGGACGGCTTAATTCACCCCTCCACTTT; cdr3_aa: CASKTGRLNSPLHF
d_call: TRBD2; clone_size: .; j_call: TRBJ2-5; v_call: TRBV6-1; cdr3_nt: TGTGCCAGCAAGAAAGGCGCTAGCGGGGGGGCGGAGACCCAGTACTTC; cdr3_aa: CASKKGASGGAETQYF
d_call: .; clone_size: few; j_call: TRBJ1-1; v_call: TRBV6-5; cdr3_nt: TGTGCCAGCAGTTACTCGATGTACCGGGGTCGAACTGAAGCTTTCTTT; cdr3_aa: CASSYSMYRGRTEAFF
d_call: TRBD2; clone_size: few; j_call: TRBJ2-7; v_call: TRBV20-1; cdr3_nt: TGCAGTGCTAGCGGGAGGGCCACCTACGAGCAGTACTTC; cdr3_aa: CSASGRATYEQYF
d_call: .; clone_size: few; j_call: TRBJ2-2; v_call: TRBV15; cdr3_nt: TGTGCCACCAGCAGAGATCTTGGGACCCCGAACACCGGGGAGCTGTTTTTT; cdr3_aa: CATSRDLGTPNTGELFF
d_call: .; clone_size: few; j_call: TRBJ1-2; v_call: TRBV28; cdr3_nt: TGTGCCAGCAGGTCTCCCCCGGCTAACTATGGCTACACCTTC; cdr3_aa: CASRSPPANYGYTF
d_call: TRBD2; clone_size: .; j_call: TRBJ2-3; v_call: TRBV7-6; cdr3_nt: TGTGCCAGCAGCTTAGTACCGGGAGGGGAGAGTTATACAGATACGCAGTATTTT; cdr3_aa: CASSLVPGGESYTDTQYF
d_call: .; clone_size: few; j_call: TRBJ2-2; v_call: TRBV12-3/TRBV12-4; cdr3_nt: TGTGCCAGCAGTTTAAGTCTGCTAGCTACGAACACCGGGGAGCTGTTTTTT; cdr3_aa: CASSLSLLATNTGELFF
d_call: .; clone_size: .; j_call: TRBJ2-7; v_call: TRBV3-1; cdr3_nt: TGTGCCAGCAGCCGCGCGAGAGGGAGAGCCCACGAGCAGTACTTC; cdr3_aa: CASSRARGRAHEQYF
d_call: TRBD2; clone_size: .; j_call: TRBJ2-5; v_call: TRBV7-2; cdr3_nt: TGTGCCAGCGAGCCCAGCGGGGTGCAAGAGACCCAGTACTTC; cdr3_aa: CASEPSGVQETQYF
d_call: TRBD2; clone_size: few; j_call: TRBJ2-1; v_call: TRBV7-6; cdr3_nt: TGTGCCAGCAGCTTAGTACTAGCGAGCAATGAGCAGTTCTTC; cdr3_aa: CASSLVLASNEQFF
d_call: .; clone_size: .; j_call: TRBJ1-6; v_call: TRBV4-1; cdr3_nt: TGCGCCAGCAGCCAAGAGGGACCAAATTCACCCCTCCACTTT; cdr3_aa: CASSQEGPNSPLHF
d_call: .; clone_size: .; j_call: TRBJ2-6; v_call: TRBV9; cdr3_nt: TGTGCCAGCAGCGTAGAGGGTGCTGGGGCCAACGTCCTGACTTTC; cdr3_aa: CASSVEGAGANVLTF
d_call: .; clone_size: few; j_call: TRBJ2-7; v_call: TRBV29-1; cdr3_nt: TGCAGCGTTGGGACAGTTAGCTCCTACGAGCAGTACTTC; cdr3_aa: CSVGTVSSYEQYF
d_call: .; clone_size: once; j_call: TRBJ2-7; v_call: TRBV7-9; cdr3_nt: TGTGCCAGCTCCTCTGCGGGCAGGGACGAGCAGTACTTC; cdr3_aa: CASSSAGRDEQYF
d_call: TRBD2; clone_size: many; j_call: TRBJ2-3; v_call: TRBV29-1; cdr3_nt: TGCAGCGTTGAAGTGTCTAGCGGGAGGGAGGGGTGGGCGCAGTATTTT; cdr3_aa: CSVEVSSGREGWAQYF
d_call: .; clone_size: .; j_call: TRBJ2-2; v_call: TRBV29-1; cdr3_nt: TGCAGCACCCGGGGAGGTGGCACCGGGGAGCTGTTTTTT; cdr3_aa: CSTRGGGTGELFF
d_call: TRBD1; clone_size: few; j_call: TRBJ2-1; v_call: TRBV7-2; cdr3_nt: TGTGCCAGCAGCTTAACAACAGGGGTCTACTCCTACAATGAGCAGTTCTTC; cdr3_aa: CASSLTTGVYSYNEQFF
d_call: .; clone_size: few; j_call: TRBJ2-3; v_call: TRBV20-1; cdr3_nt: TGCAGTGCTAGAGATAACGGGGGGCCAACGGATACGCAGTATTTT; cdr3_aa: CSARDNGGPTDTQYF
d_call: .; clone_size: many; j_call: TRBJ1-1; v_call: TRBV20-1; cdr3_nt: TGCAGTGCTAGAGATCGGGGAGGCCGAGCTTTCTTT; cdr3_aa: CSARDRGGRAFF